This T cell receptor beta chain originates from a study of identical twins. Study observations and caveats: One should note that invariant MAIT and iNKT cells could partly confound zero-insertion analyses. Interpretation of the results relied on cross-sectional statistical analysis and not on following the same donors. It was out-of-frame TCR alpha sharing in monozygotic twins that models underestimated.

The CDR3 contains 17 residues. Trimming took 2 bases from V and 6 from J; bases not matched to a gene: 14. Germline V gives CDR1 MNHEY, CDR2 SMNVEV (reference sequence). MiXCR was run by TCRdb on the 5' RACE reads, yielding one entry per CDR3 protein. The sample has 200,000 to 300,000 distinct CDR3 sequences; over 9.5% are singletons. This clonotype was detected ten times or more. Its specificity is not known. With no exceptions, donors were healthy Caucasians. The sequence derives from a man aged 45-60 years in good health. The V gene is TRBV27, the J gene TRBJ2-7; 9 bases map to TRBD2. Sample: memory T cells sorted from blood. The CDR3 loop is CASSLRASGARGVEQYF. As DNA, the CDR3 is TGTGCCAGCAGTTTAAGGGCTAGCGGGGCAAGAGGGGTCGAGCAGTACTTC.